The sequence of this T cell receptor beta chain was determined in a study of blood T cell repertoires in COVID-19. Authors' analysis steps: Counts of nucleated cells, estimated from reference gene primer amplification, were obtained. Assay: immunoSEQ multiplex PCR; the TCRdb copy retains only in-frame clones and omits some. V, J and clone size were drawn from that table, and D and trimming were deduced from the DNA. The repertoire holds about 220,000 clones, with around 90% as singletons. The sequence was collected from a woman younger than 45 who had recovered from COVID-19. The sequenced sample was PBMCs or T cells enriched from blood (not recorded which).

CDR3 in DNA: TGCGCCAGCAGCCCTGGCGGCGGGCGATACAATGAGCAGTTCTTC. The encoded protein is CASSPGGGRYNEQFF. The chain joins TRBV5-1 to TRBJ2-1, with D possibly matching TRBD2 (5 bases). V was trimmed by 4 bases and J by 4 bases, leaving 15 bases between them. The germline CDR1 and CDR2 sequences are SGHRS and YFSETQ. The CDR3 spans 15 residues.